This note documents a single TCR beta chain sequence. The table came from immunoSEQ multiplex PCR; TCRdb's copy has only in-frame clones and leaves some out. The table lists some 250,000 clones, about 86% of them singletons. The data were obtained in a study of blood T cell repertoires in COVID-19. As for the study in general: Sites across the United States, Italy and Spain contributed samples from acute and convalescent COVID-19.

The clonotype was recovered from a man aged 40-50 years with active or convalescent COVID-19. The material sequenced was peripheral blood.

The CDR3: CASTLCGSYNEQFF. CDR3 DNA sequence: TGTGCCAGCACCCTCTGCGGGAGCTACAATGAGCAGTTCTTC. The chain combines TRBV21-1 with TRBJ2-1; the D call TRBD2 from the table was never checked on the DNA. TRBV21-1 is an annotated pseudogene. The CDR3 consists of 14 residues.